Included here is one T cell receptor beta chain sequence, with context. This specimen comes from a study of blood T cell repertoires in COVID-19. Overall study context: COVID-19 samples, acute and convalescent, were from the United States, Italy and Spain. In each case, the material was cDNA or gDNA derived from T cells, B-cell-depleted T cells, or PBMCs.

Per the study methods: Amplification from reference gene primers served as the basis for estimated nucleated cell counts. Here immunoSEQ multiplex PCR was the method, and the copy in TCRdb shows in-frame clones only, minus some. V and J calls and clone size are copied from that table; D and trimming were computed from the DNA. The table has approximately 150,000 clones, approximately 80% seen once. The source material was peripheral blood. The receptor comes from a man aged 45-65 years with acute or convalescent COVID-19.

CDR3 nucleotide sequence: TGTGCCAGTAGTATAGGGACATCCAATCAGCCCCAGCATTTT. Its translation is CASSIGTSNQPQHF. The chain combines TRBV19 with TRBJ1-5, with D maybe TRBD1 (5 bases). Trimming left V 1 base short and J 3 bases short, with 7 bases between. The CDR3 sequence is 14 residues long. The germline CDR1 and CDR2 sequences are LNHDA and SQIVND (reference sequence).